Each of the 14 T cell receptor beta chains below was sequenced from the same sample in a study of identical twins. TCRdb re-analysed the 5' RACE reads in MiXCR, keeping a single row per CDR3 protein. Of roughly 1.6 million distinct CDR3 sequences in the sample, 25% to 35% were seen once. The sequencing input was cord blood. These receptors were obtained from a newborn girl in good health.

The rearrangement joins TRBV2 to TRBJ2-7; D is uncertain. The V end was cut by 4 bases, the J end by 3 bases, with 16 bases between. Germline CDR1 is SNHLY and CDR2 is FYNNEI. The CDR3 consists of 15 residues. CDR3 residues: CASSVPADWDYEQYF. CDR3 bases: TGTGCCAGCAGTGTTCCTGCTGACTGGGACTACGAGCAGTACTTC.

This clonotype was seen a handful of times. CDR3 coding DNA: TGTGCCAGCAGCCTCGAACTAGCGGGAGGGGGAGATACGCAGTATTTT. Amino acids: CASSLELAGGGDTQYF. V gene TRBV4-2 combines with J gene TRBJ2-3; 13 bases fit TRBD2. Trimming cost V 4 bases and J 5 bases; bases outside gene matches: 6. The germline CDR1 and CDR2 sequences are LGHNA and YNFKEQ. This CDR3 contains 16 residues.

Only a few counts were recorded for this clonotype. This rearrangement joins TRBV29-1 to TRBJ1-4; TRBD1 agrees at 10 bases. V shed 7 bases, J shed 6 bases, and the junction held 8 bases outside the gene matches. Germline V gene lookup returns CDR1 SQVTM and CDR2 ANQGSEA. This CDR3 spans 14 amino acids. CDR3 sequence: CSAIPGQGYEKLFF. CDR3 DNA sequence: TGCAGCGCTATCCCGGGACAGGGGTATGAAAAACTGTTTTTT.

The chain couples TRBV6-5 to TRBJ2-7; D may correspond to TRBD1 or TRBD2 (5 bases each). V was trimmed by 1 base and J by 7 bases, leaving 17 bases between them. The CDR3 is 15 amino acids. CDR1 and CDR2 from the germline V gene are MNHEY and SVGAGI. DNA for the CDR3: TGTGCCAGCAGTTACTACGGGACCTTCCCCAATGAGCAGTACTTC. It encodes CASSYYGTFPNEQYF.

V gene TRBV4-1 combines with J gene TRBJ1-1; 7 bases are a match to TRBD1. CDR1 and CDR2 (germline): MGHRA, YSYEKL. Trimming at V came to 0 bases and at J to 5 bases, leaving 6 bases not matched to a gene. This CDR3 is 15 amino acids long. The CDR3 DNA reads as TGCGCCAGCAGCCAAGAGGGTTTACAGGGGACTGAAGCTTTCTTT. Translation gives CASSQEGLQGTEAFF.

This clonotype occurred a few times. The rearrangement uses TRBV20-1 and TRBJ1-2, with a tentative D call TRBD1 (5 bases). With 0 bases removed from V and 3 bases from J, the gap between germline ends came to 11 bases. The CDR3 has 14 residues. The germline CDR1 and CDR2 sequences are DFQATT and SNEGSKA (reference sequence). In DNA, the CDR3 is TGCAGTGCTAGAGACAGGGACGACTACTATGGCTACACCTTC. Translating it yields CSARDRDDYYGYTF.

This chain uses TRBV12-3 or TRBV12-4 with TRBJ2-1, with 9 bases lining up with TRBD2. Trimming cost V 3 bases and J 7 bases; bases outside gene matches: 7. This CDR3 has 15 residues. In DNA, the CDR3 is TGTGCCAGCAGTTTGTATGCGGGAGGGCGAAATGAGCAGTTCTTC. This encodes CASSLYAGGRNEQFF.

The CDR3, as DNA: TGTGCCAGCAGTTACTCCGGTAGGCCCTACAATGAGCAGTTCTTC. This gives the protein CASSYSGRPYNEQFF. The rearrangement links TRBV6-2 or TRBV6-3 to TRBJ2-1; D remains unclear. The germline V gene encodes CDR1 MNHEY and CDR2 SVGEGT. The V and J ends lost 0 bases and 2 bases respectively, with 8 bases between them. The CDR3 is made up of 15 amino acids.

In this sample, this clonotype turned up a few times. The rearrangement links TRBV6-1 to TRBJ1-1; D is unclear. Germline V gene lookup returns CDR1 MNHNS and CDR2 SASEGT. The CDR3 has 15 amino acids. With 1 base removed from V and 0 bases from J, the gap between germline ends came to 9 bases. The CDR3 here is CASSEVLAVNTEAFF. In DNA, the CDR3 is TGTGCCAGCAGTGAAGTTCTGGCGGTGAACACTGAAGCTTTCTTT.

The CDR3 reads CASSPWSGGSTNEKLFF. The CDR3 nucleotides read TGTGCCAGCAGTCCCTGGTCAGGGGGCTCAACTAATGAAAAACTGTTTTTT. This sequence joins TRBV27 and TRBJ1-4; 8 bases agree with TRBD1. Germline CDR1 is MNHEY and CDR2 is SMNVEV (reference sequence). Trimming removed 5 bases from V and 0 bases from J; junction bases left unmatched: 8. The length of the CDR3 is 17 residues. Together with reference TRBV27 and TRBJ1-4, the CDR3 gives the full variable domain: EAQVTQNPRYLITVTGKKLTVTCSQNMNHEYMSWYRQDPGLGLRQIYYSMNVEVTDKGDVPEGYKVSRKEKRNFPLILESPSPNQTSLYFCASSPWSGGSTNEKLFFGSGTQLSVL.

This clonotype was picked up many times. This chain joins TRBV7-2 and TRBJ2-4; 10 bases are a match to TRBD2. Germline trimming cut 3 bases from V and 4 bases from J; bases unmatched to any gene: 0. The CDR3 runs 14 residues. Germline CDR1 SGHTA, CDR2 FQGNSA. CDR3 loop: CASSFSGGKNIQYF. In DNA form, the CDR3 reads TGTGCCAGCAGCTTTAGCGGGGGGAAAAACATTCAGTACTTC.

This clonotype has just a few counts. The V gene is TRBV4-2, the J gene TRBJ1-2; D may be TRBD1 (6 bases). V was clipped by 4 bases and J by 1 base, with 19 bases between them. The CDR3 sequence is 17 residues long. CDR1 and CDR2 (germline): LGHNA, YNFKEQ. The CDR3 here is CASSLNGEGEYNYGYTF. CDR3 DNA sequence: TGTGCCAGCAGCCTTAATGGCGAGGGGGAGTATAACTATGGCTACACCTTC.

The chain combines TRBV4-2 with TRBJ2-2, with D possibly TRBD1 on 5 matching bases. V shed 5 bases and J shed 0 bases, with 10 bases lying between them. CDR1 and CDR2 (germline): LGHNA, YNFKEQ. The CDR3 covers 15 residues. CDR3 in DNA: TGTGCCAGCAGCGGAGACAGCTCGAACACCGGGGAGCTGTTTTTT. Protein: CASSGDSSNTGELFF.

This clonotype has at least ten counts. The chain carries TRBV11-2 and TRBJ2-7; 7 bases align to TRBD1. Germline V gene sequence: CDR1 SGHAT, CDR2 FQNNGV. There are 15 residues in the CDR3. The trim removed 1 base at V and 4 bases at J, leaving 7 bases unmatched. The CDR3 coding sequence is TGTGCCAGCAGCTTAGCTGTCAGGGGGAAATACGAGCAGTACTTC. Protein sequence: CASSLAVRGKYEQYF.